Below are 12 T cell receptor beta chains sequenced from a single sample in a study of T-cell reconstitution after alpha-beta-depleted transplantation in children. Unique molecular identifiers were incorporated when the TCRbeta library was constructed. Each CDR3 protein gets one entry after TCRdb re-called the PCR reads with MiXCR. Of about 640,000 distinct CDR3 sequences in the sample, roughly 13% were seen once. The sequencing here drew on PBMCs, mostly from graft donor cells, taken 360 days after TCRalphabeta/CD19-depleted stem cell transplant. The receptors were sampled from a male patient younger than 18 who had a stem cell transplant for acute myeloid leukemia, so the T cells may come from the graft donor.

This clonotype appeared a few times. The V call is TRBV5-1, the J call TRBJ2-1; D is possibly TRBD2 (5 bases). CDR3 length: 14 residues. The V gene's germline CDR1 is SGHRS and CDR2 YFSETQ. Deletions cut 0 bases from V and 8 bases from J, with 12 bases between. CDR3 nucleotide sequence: TGCGCCAGCAGCTTGGTTTTTAGCGCCGATGAGCAGTTCTTC. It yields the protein CASSLVFSADEQFF.

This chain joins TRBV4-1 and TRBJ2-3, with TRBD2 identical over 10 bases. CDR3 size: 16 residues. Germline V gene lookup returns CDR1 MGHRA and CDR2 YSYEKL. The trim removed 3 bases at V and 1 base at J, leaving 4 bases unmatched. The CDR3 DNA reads TGCGCCAGCAGCCACGAGAGCGGGAGGGGCACAGATACGCAGTATTTT. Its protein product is CASSHESGRGTDTQYF.

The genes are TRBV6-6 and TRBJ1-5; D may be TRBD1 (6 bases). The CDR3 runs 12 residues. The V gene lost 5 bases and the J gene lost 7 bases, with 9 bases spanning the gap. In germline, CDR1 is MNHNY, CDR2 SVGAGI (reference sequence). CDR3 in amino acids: CASSRGAQPQHF. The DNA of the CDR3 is TGTGCCAGCAGTAGGGGGGCACAGCCCCAGCATTTT.

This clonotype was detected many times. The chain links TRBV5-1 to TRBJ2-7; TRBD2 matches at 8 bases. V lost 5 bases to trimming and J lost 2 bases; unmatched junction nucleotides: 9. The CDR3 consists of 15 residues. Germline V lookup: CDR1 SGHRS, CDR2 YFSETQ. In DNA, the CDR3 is TGCGCCAGCAGATCTGAGCGGGGGTCTCCCTACGAGCAGTACTTC. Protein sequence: CASRSERGSPYEQYF. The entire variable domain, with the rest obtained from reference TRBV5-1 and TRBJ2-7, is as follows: KAGVTQTPRYLIKTRGQQVTLSCSPISGHRSVSWYQQTPGQGLQFLFEYFSETQRNKGNFPGRFSGRQFSNSRSEMNVSTLELGDSALYLCASRSERGSPYEQYFGPGTRLTVT.

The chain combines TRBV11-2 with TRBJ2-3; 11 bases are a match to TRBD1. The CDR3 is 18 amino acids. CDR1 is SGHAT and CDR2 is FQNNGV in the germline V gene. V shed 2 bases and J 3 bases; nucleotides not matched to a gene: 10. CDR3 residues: CASSLSSYGTGGTDTQYF. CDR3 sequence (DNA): TGTGCCAGCAGCTTATCCTCCTACGGGACAGGGGGAACAGATACGCAGTATTTT. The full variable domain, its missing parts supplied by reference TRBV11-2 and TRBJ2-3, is EAGVAQSPRYKIIEKRQSVAFWCNPISGHATLYWYQQILGQGPKLLIQFQNNGVVDDSQLPKDRFSAERLKGVDSTLKIQPAKLEDSAVYLCASSLSSYGTGGTDTQYFGPGTRLTVL.

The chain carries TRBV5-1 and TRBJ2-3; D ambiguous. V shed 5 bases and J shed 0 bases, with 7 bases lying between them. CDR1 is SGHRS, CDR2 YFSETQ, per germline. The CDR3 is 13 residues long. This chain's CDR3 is CASSGSSTDTQYF. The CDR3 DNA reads TGCGCCAGCAGTGGGTCTAGCACAGATACGCAGTATTTT.

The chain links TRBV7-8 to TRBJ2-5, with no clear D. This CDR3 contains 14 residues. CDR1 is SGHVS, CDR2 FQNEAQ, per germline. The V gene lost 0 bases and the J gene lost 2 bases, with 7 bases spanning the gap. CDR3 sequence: CASSLAEMQETQYF. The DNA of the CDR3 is TGTGCCAGCAGCTTAGCGGAGATGCAAGAGACCCAGTACTTC.

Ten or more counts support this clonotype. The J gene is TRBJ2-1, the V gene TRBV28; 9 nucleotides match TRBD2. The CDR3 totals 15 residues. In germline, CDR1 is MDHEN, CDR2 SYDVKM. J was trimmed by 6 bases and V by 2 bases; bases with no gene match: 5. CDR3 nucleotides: TGTGCCAGCAGTTTAGGCCTAGCGGGATTCAATGAGCAGTTCTTC. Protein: CASSLGLAGFNEQFF. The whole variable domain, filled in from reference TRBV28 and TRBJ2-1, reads DVKVTQSSRYLVKRTGEKVFLECVQDMDHENMFWYRQDPGLGLRLIYFSYDVKMKEKGDIPEGYSVSREKKERFSLILESASTNQTSMYLCASSLGLAGFNEQFFGPGTRLTVL.

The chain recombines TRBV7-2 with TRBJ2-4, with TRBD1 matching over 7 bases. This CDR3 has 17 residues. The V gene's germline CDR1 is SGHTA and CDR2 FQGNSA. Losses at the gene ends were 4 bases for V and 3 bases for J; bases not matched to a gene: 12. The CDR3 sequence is CASSSSQGSLFKNIQYF. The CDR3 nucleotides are TGTGCCAGCAGCTCCTCACAGGGGTCGCTTTTCAAAAACATTCAGTACTTC.

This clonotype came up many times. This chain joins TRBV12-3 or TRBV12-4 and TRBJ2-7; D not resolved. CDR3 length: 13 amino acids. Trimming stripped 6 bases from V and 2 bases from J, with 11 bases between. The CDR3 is CASSPGPTYEQYF. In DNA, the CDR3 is TGTGCCAGCAGCCCCGGCCCAACCTACGAGCAGTACTTC.

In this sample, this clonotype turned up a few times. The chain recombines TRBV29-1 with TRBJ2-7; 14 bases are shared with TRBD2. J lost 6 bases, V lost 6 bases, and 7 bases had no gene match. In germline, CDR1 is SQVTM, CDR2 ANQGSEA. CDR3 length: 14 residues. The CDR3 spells CSVGGLAGATEQYF. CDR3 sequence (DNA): TGCAGCGTGGGGGGACTAGCGGGAGCGACCGAGCAGTACTTC.

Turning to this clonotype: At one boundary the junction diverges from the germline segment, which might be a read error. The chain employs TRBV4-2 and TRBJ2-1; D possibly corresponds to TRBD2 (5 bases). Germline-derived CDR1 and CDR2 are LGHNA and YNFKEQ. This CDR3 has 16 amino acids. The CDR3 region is CASNQDRAGAYNEQFF. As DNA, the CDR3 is TGTGCCAGCAACCAAGATAGGGCGGGTGCGTACAATGAGCAGTTCTTC.